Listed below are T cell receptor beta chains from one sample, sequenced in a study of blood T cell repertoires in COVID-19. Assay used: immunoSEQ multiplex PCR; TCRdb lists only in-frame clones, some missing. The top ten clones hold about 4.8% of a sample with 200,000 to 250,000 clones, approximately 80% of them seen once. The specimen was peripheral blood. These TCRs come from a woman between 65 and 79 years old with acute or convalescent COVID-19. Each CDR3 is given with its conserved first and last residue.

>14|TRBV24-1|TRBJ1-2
CATSDLGADYGYTF
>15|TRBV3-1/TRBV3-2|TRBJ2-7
CASSQRTSRAYEQYF
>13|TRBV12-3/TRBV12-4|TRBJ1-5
CASRDSSNQPQHF
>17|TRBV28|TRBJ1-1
CVALGTGETGRNTEAFF
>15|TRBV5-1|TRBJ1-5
CASSLGHNSNQPQHF
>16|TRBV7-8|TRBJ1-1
CASSWRQGALNTEAFF
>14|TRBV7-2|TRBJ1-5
CASSLTGGFLPQHF
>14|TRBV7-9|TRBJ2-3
CASSLGRDKDTQYF
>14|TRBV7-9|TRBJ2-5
CASSLQMNQETQYF
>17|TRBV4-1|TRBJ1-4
CASSQDLWGGTNEKLFF
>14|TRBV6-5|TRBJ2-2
CASIGQGRAGELFF
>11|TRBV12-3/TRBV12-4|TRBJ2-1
CASSSLNEQFF
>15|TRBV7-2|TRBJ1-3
CASSLWTVSGNTIYF
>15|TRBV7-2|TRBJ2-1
CASSAGVPPVTEQFF
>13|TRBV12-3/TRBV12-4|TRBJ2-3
CASSFSYTDTQYF
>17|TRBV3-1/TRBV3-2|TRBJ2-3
CASSQATGASSTDTQYF
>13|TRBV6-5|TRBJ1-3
CASSSPPRNTIYF
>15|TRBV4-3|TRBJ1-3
CASSQDQDRGNTIYF
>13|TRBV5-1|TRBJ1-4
CASSPGRGEKLFF
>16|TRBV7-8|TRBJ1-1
CASSLLGGQVDTEAFF
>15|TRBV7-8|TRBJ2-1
CASSLAQGSYNEQFF
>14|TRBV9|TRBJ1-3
CASSVGQGRNTIYF
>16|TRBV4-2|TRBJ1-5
CASSQKDRGPGQPQHF
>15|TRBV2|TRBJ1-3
CASSTAATSGNTIYF
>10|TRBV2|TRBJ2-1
CASNAGEQFF
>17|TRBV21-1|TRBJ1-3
CASSNPTLTGTGNTIYF
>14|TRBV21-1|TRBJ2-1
CASTPDRVMNEQFF
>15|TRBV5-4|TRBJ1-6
CASSFQGVSASPLHF
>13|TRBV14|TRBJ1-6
CASSQDRGTALHF
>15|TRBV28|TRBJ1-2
CASSPPGQGPYGYTF
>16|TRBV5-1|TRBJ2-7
CASSSGLAGGRNEQYF
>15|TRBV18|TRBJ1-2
CASSPETGVIYGYTF
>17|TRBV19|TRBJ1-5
CASSTTARWVGNQPQHF
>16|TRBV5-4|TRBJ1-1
CASSRTSGPRNTEAFF
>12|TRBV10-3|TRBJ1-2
CAIQTGEYGYTF
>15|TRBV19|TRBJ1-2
CASSNPQGLLGGYTF
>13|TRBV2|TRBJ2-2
CASSETPGGELFF
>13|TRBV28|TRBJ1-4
CASRRLTNEKLFF
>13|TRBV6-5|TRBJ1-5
CASTSTPNQPQHF
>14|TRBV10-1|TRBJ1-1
CASKLQGGNTEAFF
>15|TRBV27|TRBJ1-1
CASSLSSGILTEAFF
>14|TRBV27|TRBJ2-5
CASSFPGRVETQYF
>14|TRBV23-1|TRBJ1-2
CASSKGQPHDGYTF
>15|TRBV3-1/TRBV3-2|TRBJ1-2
CASSQVLGALGGYTF
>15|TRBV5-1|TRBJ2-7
CASSLETGGPYEQYF
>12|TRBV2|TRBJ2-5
CASSEARETQYF
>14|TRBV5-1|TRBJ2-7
CASSLGDRAYEQYF
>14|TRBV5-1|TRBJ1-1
CASSLMGLFTEAFF
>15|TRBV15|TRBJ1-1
CATSRDIGGLTEAFF
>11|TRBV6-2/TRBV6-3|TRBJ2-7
CASSLRYEQYF
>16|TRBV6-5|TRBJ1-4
CASSYNPGGSSEKLFF
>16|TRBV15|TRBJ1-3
CATSRDRAATGNTIYF
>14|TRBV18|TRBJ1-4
CASSSRGSNEKLFF
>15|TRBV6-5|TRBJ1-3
CASSLTGGTVNTIYF
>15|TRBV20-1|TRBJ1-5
CSASPGQTSNQPQHF
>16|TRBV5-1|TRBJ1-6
CASSLEGAGAYSPLHF
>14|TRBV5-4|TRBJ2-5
CASTRGLSQETQYF